The clone carrying this T cell receptor beta chain was recorded only once. Participants' own reports of clinical history determined their cohort assignment. Individuals in the exposed group had encountered a COVID-19 case within 2 weeks preceding study entry. In the source study's methods: Researchers report that nucleated cell counts were estimated from reference gene primer amplification. Measured with immunoSEQ multiplex PCR; TCRdb has only the in-frame clones, and not every one. V and J calls plus clone size are reproduced from that table; the DNA served to infer D and trimming. The sample carries about 140,000 clones, approximately 83% recorded once. The data were obtained in a study of blood T cell repertoires in COVID-19. Study background: T cells, B-cell-depleted T cells, or PBMCs provided the cDNA or gDNA that served as material.

The germline gives CDR1 MDHEN, CDR2 SYDVKM. Losses at the gene ends were 7 bases for V and 1 base for J; bases not matched to a gene: 9. The CDR3 totals 15 residues. Sample: PBMCs or T cells enriched from blood (not recorded which). The V gene is TRBV28, the J gene TRBJ2-7; 8 bases align to TRBD2. The sequence was obtained from a man between 65 and 85 years old who had been exposed to COVID-19. The CDR3 spells CASIRLAGTSYEQYF. DNA for the CDR3: TGTGCCAGCATTCGATTAGCGGGAACTTCCTACGAGCAGTACTTC.